The entry that follows covers one T cell receptor (beta chain) sequence. Generated by immunoSEQ multiplex PCR, the TCRdb table keeps only in-frame clones and is missing some. The table lists some 150,000 clones, more than 75% of them singletons, with over 3% in the top ten. These data belong to a study of T cell responses to AZD1222 COVID-19 vaccine. The CDR3 runs to 16 residues. V gave up 1 base and J gave up 0 bases; unmatched junction bases: 4. CDR1 is MNHNS and CDR2 is SASEGT in the germline V gene. The chain carries TRBV6-1 and TRBJ1-1; TRBD1 matches at 8 bases. The sequence came from an adult who received the AZD1222 COVID-19 vaccine. Here the sequenced sample was peripheral blood, taken 28 days after the second AZD1222 dose. The CDR3 region is CASSEGQGAVNTEAFF. CDR3 nucleotides: TGTGCCAGCAGTGAAGGGCAGGGGGCAGTGAACACTGAAGCTTTCTTT.